This passage covers 10 T cell receptor beta chains from one sample sequenced in a study of blood T cell repertoires in COVID-19 (dated by TCRdb to the early 2020s). The library was generated by the immunoSEQ multiplex PCR assay. TCRdb retrieved this table from immuneACCESS and kept in-frame rearrangements only. Not all clones are present; in checked studies, unresolved V genes account for under half, and no reason is known for the remainder. The sample includes 170,000 or so clones, with 65% to 90% observed a single time. Roughly 1.4% of the sample is in the top ten clones. The material sequenced was peripheral blood. All receptors derive from a human donor in a cohort sampled during active COVID-19.

The V and J genes are TRBV7-6 and TRBJ2-1; 8 nucleotides line up with TRBD2. The CDR3 spans 17 residues. In germline, CDR1 is SGHVS, CDR2 FNYEAQ. After removal of 5 bases from V and 7 bases from J, the junction contained 16 bases not matched to a gene. The CDR3 reads CASSPKGSGRPSNEQFF. The CDR3 nucleotides are TGTGCCAGCAGCCCTAAAGGGAGCGGGAGACCGTCGAATGAGCAGTTCTTC.

This clone has just one count. V and J are TRBV6-5 and TRBJ2-7, with D possibly being TRBD1 (6 bases). With 8 bases removed from V and 2 bases from J, the gap between germline ends came to 10 bases. The CDR3 loop spans 12 amino acids. Per the germline V gene, CDR1 is MNHEY and CDR2 is SVGAGI. The CDR3 bases are TGTGCCAGCGGACAGACAACCTACGAGCAGTACTTC. It encodes CASGQTTYEQYF.

This clone was detected a few times. V and J are TRBV5-1 and TRBJ2-7; tentative D call: TRBD2 (6 bases). V dropped 0 bases and J dropped 4 bases, with 11 bases sitting between them. This CDR3 comprises 14 residues. Germline V gives CDR1 SGHRS, CDR2 YFSETQ. CDR3 sequence: CASSLVGSGYEQYF. CDR3 nucleotides: TGCGCCAGCAGCTTGGTCGGGAGCGGGTACGAGCAGTACTTC.

The chain combines TRBV2 with TRBJ2-2, with 9 nucleotides matching TRBD2. The germline V gene has CDR1 SNHLY and CDR2 FYNNEI. Trimming took 7 bases from V and 2 from J; bases not matched to a gene: 5. The CDR3 sequence is 15 residues long. This CDR3 is CASMRTSANTGELFF. In DNA, the CDR3 is TGTGCCAGCATGAGGACTAGCGCAAACACCGGGGAGCTGTTTTTT.

Points on this clone: The same CDR3 is also encoded by other DNA sequences in this sample. J is TRBJ1-2 and V is TRBV7-3, with D tentatively TRBD1 (5 bases). This CDR3 has 14 amino acids. Trimming took 0 bases from V and 4 from J, leaving 9 bases between them. Germline V gene data show CDR1 as SGHTA and CDR2 as FQGTGA. This CDR3 is CASSLTGGPYGYTF. The CDR3 coding sequence is TGTGCCAGCAGCTTAACGGGGGGTCCCTATGGCTACACCTTC.

The rearrangement links TRBV4-3 to TRBJ2-7; D is possibly TRBD1 (6 bases). The CDR3 runs 14 residues. Germline V gene data show CDR1 as LGHNA and CDR2 as YSLEER. V lost 0 bases to trimming and J lost 7 bases, with 13 bases between them. CDR3 coding DNA: TGCGCCAGCAGCCAAGAGACAGGATCAGGTGAGCAGTACTTC. Residues: CASSQETGSGEQYF.

A few counts support this clone. The chain joins TRBV9 to TRBJ2-5; 12 bases are a match to TRBD2. Germline V gene data show CDR1 as SGDLS and CDR2 as YYNGEE. CDR3 length equals 15 residues. J lost 5 bases, V lost 3 bases, and 5 bases had no gene match. The CDR3 nucleotides read TGTGCCAGCAGCGCTAGCGGGGGGGGCGCGGAGACCCAGTACTTC. It translates to CASSASGGGAETQYF.

The V gene is TRBV12-5, the J gene TRBJ2-7; D unresolved. Germline loops: CDR1 LGHNT, CDR2 FRNRAP. The ends were cut back, 0 bases at V and 5 bases at J, with 14 bases in the middle. The CDR3 consists of 15 residues. The CDR3 DNA reads TGTGCTAGTGGTTTGGTACGGTTAGAAGAGAACGAGCAGTACTTC. Its protein is CASGLVRLEENEQYF.

This clone was observed a handful of times. J is TRBJ2-7 and V is TRBV7-6; 8 positions agree with TRBD1. Trimming cost V 3 bases and J 1 base; bases outside gene matches: 5. This CDR3 has 15 residues. CDR1 and CDR2 from the germline V gene are SGHVS and FNYEAQ. The CDR3 bases are TGTGCCAGCAGCTTGGCCGGGACAGGATCCTACGAGCAGTACTTC. It yields the protein CASSLAGTGSYEQYF.

A word on this clone: The identical CDR3 is also encoded by other nucleotide sequences in the sample. V gene TRBV4-3 combines with J gene TRBJ2-7, with TRBD1 identical over 8 bases. In germline, CDR1 is LGHNA, CDR2 YSLEER. V trimming: 1 base; J trimming: 3 bases; junction bases outside the gene matches: 2. This CDR3 region has 14 residues. The CDR3 is CASSQGQGSYEQYF. DNA for the CDR3: TGCGCCAGCAGCCAAGGACAGGGGAGCTACGAGCAGTACTTC.